The 18 T cell receptor beta chains listed next were all sequenced from one sample in a study of blood T cell repertoires in COVID-19. Libraries were prepared by immunoSEQ multiplex PCR; TCRdb keeps only in-frame clonotypes and omits some of them. The sample carries approximately 250,000 clones, more than 75% recorded once. Sequences were obtained from PBMCs or T cells enriched from blood (not recorded which). These receptor sequences come from a woman aged 60-75 years in a cohort exposed to, infected with or recovered from COVID-19 (not recorded which).

This chain links TRBV10-3 with TRBJ1-1; D is perhaps TRBD1 (5 bases). CDR3 length: 14 amino acids. CDR1 ENHRY and CDR2 SYGVKD come from the germline V gene. Trimming stripped 10 bases from V and 1 base from J, with 16 bases between. This CDR3 is CASRGVSGNTEAFF. For the CDR3, the DNA is TGTGCCAGCCGGGGCGTTAGCGGGAACACTGAAGCTTTCTTT.

This sequence joins TRBV10-1 and TRBJ2-1; 7 bases fit TRBD2. Losses at the gene ends were 2 bases for V and 3 bases for J; bases not matched to a gene: 4. CDR3 length: 15 residues. CDR1 and CDR2 from the germline V gene are WNHNN and SYGVQD (reference sequence). As DNA, the CDR3 is TGCGCCAGCAGTGAGGCGGGAGCATACTACAATGAGCAGTTCTTC. Amino acids: CASSEAGAYYNEQFF.

The chain recombines TRBV30 with TRBJ2-1; 10 nucleotides agree with TRBD2. In germline, CDR1 is GTSNPN, CDR2 SVGIG (reference sequence). The CDR3 loop spans 11 amino acids. V lost 5 bases, J lost 14 bases, and 6 bases stayed unmatched. The CDR3 reads CAWGGLARKFF. The CDR3 coding sequence is TGTGCCTGGGGGGGACTAGCGCGAAAGTTCTTC.

The chain combines TRBV18 with TRBJ1-6; possible D gene TRBD1, 6 bases. Germline V gene sequence: CDR1 KGHSH, CDR2 LQKENI. V was clipped by 3 bases and J by 0 bases, with 9 bases between them. The CDR3 consists of 16 residues. The CDR3: CASSPTGSSYNSPLHF. The DNA for the CDR3 is TGTGCCAGCTCACCTACAGGGAGCTCCTATAATTCACCCCTCCACTTT.

This chain's CDR3 is CASNGADRGDTGELFF. CDR3 bases: TGTGCCAGCAATGGGGCCGACAGGGGGGACACCGGGGAGCTGTTTTTT. The genes are TRBV2 and TRBJ2-2; 9 bases agree with TRBD1. V lost 7 bases to trimming and J lost 3 bases; unmatched junction nucleotides: 9. Germline V gives CDR1 SNHLY, CDR2 FYNNEI. The length of the CDR3 is 16 residues.

The rearrangement uses TRBV6-5 and TRBJ2-5, with D maybe TRBD1 (5 bases). From germline, CDR1 is MNHEY and CDR2 SVGAGI. The CDR3 has 13 residues. With 8 bases removed from V and 1 base from J, the gap between germline ends came to 11 bases. The CDR3 loop reads CASRAGFQETQYF. DNA for the CDR3: TGTGCCAGCCGCGCAGGGTTCCAAGAGACCCAGTACTTC.

The rearrangement uses TRBV6-1 and TRBJ2-1; 8 bases are a match to TRBD2. With V trimmed by 3 bases and J by 5 bases, 3 bases remained unmatched. This CDR3 region has 14 residues. CDR1 and CDR2 from the germline V gene are MNHNS and SASEGT. CDR3 bases: TGTGCCAGCAGTGAGCGGGAGGTAAACAATGAGCAGTTCTTC. It is translated as CASSEREVNNEQFF.

The J gene is TRBJ1-2, the V gene TRBV4-1; 7 nucleotides match TRBD1. Germline V gene data show CDR1 as MGHRA and CDR2 as YSYEKL. CDR3 length: 14 residues. The V and J ends lost 0 bases and 7 bases, in that order; junction bases with no gene match: 5. CDR3 nucleotides: TGCGCCAGCAGCCAAGACAGGGCAGGGGGTGGCTACACCTTC. Its translation: CASSQDRAGGGYTF.

This clone has only a few counts. The V gene is TRBV11-2, the J gene TRBJ2-3; the D gene is possibly TRBD2 (6 bases). Looked up from germline, CDR1 is SGHAT and CDR2 is FQNNGV. The CDR3 consists of 14 residues. The ends were cut back, 6 bases at V and 5 bases at J, with 15 bases in the middle. The DNA of the CDR3 is TGTGCCAGCAGTTCCTGGGCCGGGGGAGATACGCAGTATTTT. Its protein is CASSSWAGGDTQYF.

The genes are TRBV30 and TRBJ1-1; D unresolved. Germline CDR1 GTSNPN, CDR2 SVGIG (reference sequence). The V and J ends lost 0 bases and 1 base respectively, with 9 bases between them. This CDR3 is built from 14 residues. The CDR3 coding sequence is TGTGCCTGGAGTGTTAAACGCGGGAACACTGAAGCTTTCTTT. Translated, it gives CAWSVKRGNTEAFF. The whole variable domain, filled in from reference TRBV30 and TRBJ1-1, reads SQTIHQWPATLVQPVGSPLSLECTVEGTSNPNLYWYRQAAGRGLQLLFYSVGIGQISSEVPQNLSASRPQDRQFILSSKKLLLSDSGFYLCAWSVKRGNTEAFFGQGTRLTVV.

The V and J genes are TRBV18 and TRBJ2-1; 8 bases match TRBD1. The V gene end was trimmed by 6 bases and the J gene end by 7 bases; junction bases not matched to a gene: 5. Germline CDR1 reads KGHSH; CDR2 reads LQKENI. This CDR3 has 13 residues. For the CDR3, the DNA is TGTGCCAGCTCGCGGACAGGGAGGAATGAGCAGTTCTTC. Protein product: CASSRTGRNEQFF.

The V and J genes are TRBV2 and TRBJ2-5; the D gene is possibly TRBD1 (5 bases). From germline, CDR1 is SNHLY and CDR2 FYNNEI. With 0 bases removed from V and 2 bases from J, the gap between germline ends came to 10 bases. This CDR3 is built from 15 residues. This CDR3 is CASSEAGPIQETQYF. The CDR3 DNA sequence: TGTGCCAGCAGTGAAGCGGGGCCGATACAAGAGACCCAGTACTTC. The full variable domain, rest sourced from reference TRBV2 and TRBJ2-5, is EPEVTQTPSHQVTQMGQEVILRCVPISNHLYFYWYRQILGQKVEFLVSFYNNEISEKSEIFDDQFSVERPDGSNFTLKIRSTKLEDSAMYFCASSEAGPIQETQYFGPGTRLLVL.

The chain recombines TRBV24-1 with TRBJ2-7; weak D call: TRBD2 (5 bases). The CDR3 has 16 amino acids. Germline CDR1 reads KGHDR; CDR2 reads SFDVKD. The V end was cut by 3 bases, the J end by 7 bases, with 21 bases between. The CDR3 is CATSDPPDSYPGEQYF. CDR3 coding DNA: TGTGCCACCAGTGATCCCCCTGACTCCTACCCGGGGGAGCAGTACTTC.

The chain links TRBV24-1 to TRBJ2-1; D perhaps matches TRBD1 (5 bases). The CDR3 contains 15 residues. CDR1 and CDR2 (germline): KGHDR, SFDVKD. Trimming shortened V by 3 bases and J by 7 bases, and 15 bases separated the two germline ends. In nucleotides, the CDR3 is TGTGCCACCAGTGATAATCAGGGATGGAAGAATGAGCAGTTCTTC. This sequence encodes CATSDNQGWKNEQFF.

This chain links TRBV4-1 with TRBJ1-6, with D perhaps matching TRBD1 (6 bases). V was pared by 2 bases and J by 1 base, with 6 bases between. CDR3 length: 15 residues. CDR1 and CDR2 (germline): MGHRA, YSYEKL. CDR3 DNA: TGCGCCAGCAGCCAAACAGGGTCCTATAATTCACCCCTCCACTTT. It yields the protein CASSQTGSYNSPLHF.

The CDR3 reads CASSPLTGGHGELFF. The CDR3 DNA reads as TGTGCCAGCTCACCCTTAACAGGGGGACACGGGGAGCTGTTTTTT. The J gene is TRBJ2-2, the V gene TRBV18, with 8 positions matching TRBD1. Germline trimming cut 3 bases from V and 7 bases from J; bases unmatched to any gene: 7. This CDR3 has 15 residues. Germline lookup yields CDR1 KGHSH and CDR2 LQKENI.

The rearrangement links TRBV19 to TRBJ2-7; 7 nucleotides align to TRBD1. Trimming at V came to 7 bases and at J to 3 bases, leaving 9 bases not matched to a gene. The CDR3 totals 14 residues. Per the germline V gene, CDR1 is LNHDA and CDR2 is SQIVND (reference sequence). The CDR3 DNA sequence: TGTGCCAGTACCCCCGGGACAGCGGTCTACGAGCAGTACTTC. This codes for CASTPGTAVYEQYF.

V and J are TRBV24-1 and TRBJ1-5, with TRBD1 identical over 7 bases. V dropped 4 bases and J dropped 2; count of bases not matched to a gene: 7. Germline CDR1 is KGHDR and CDR2 is SFDVKD. This CDR3 has 16 residues. The CDR3 coding sequence is TGTGCCACCAGTGACTATGGACAGGCAGGCAATCAGCCCCAGCATTTT. Residues: CATSDYGQAGNQPQHF.